The rows below give T cell receptor beta chains drawn from one sample of a study of blood T cell repertoires in COVID-19. Only in-frame clones appear in the TCRdb table, and some are missing; sequencing was by immunoSEQ multiplex PCR. This table has 100,000 or so clones, 75% to 90% appearing once. The sequenced material came from peripheral blood. These receptors originate from a woman between 70 and 85 years old with active or convalescent COVID-19. Both conserved end residues are part of each CDR3. The D gene is left open where the match is weak. The listing skips clone size in some rows; elsewhere it reads once, few, many or a size class.

J gene: TRBJ2-1; clone size: -; D gene: TRBD2; V gene: TRBV3-1/TRBV3-2; CDR3 DNA: TGTGCCAGCAGTCCTAAAAAGCGGGGGGGCTTTAATGAGCAGTTCTTC; CDR3 protein: CASSPKKRGGFNEQFF
J gene: TRBJ1-2; clone size: -; D gene: TRBD1; V gene: TRBV28; CDR3 DNA: TGTGCCAGCAGTTTAAGACAGGGGCGCAACTACACCTTC; CDR3 protein: CASSLRQGRNYTF
J gene: TRBJ2-7; clone size: -; D gene: -; V gene: TRBV7-8; CDR3 DNA: TGTGCCAGCAGCCCCCTCGAAGTGGGCAGCGAGCAGTACTTC; CDR3 protein: CASSPLEVGSEQYF
J gene: TRBJ1-1; clone size: few; D gene: -; V gene: TRBV7-9; CDR3 DNA: TGTGCCAGCAGCTGGAGACAACAGGGCACTGAAGCTTTCTTT; CDR3 protein: CASSWRQQGTEAFF
J gene: TRBJ1-1; clone size: -; D gene: TRBD1; V gene: TRBV28; CDR3 DNA: TGTGCCAGCAGTTCTCCGGGACAGGGGGCTGAAGCTTTCTTT; CDR3 protein: CASSSPGQGAEAFF
J gene: TRBJ2-3; clone size: -; D gene: TRBD2; V gene: TRBV7-9; CDR3 DNA: TGTGCCAGCAGCCCGGCGGGGGGATTCACAGATACGCAGTATTTT; CDR3 protein: CASSPAGGFTDTQYF
J gene: TRBJ1-2; clone size: -; D gene: TRBD1; V gene: TRBV27; CDR3 DNA: TGTGCCAGCAGTTTGTACTTCGGGACAGGCTATGGCTACACCTTC; CDR3 protein: CASSLYFGTGYGYTF
J gene: TRBJ1-1; clone size: -; D gene: TRBD1; V gene: TRBV7-9; CDR3 DNA: TGTGCCAGCAACCAATCAGGACAGGGGAGAGCTTTCTTT; CDR3 protein: CASNQSGQGRAFF
J gene: TRBJ1-5; clone size: -; D gene: -; V gene: TRBV9; CDR3 DNA: TGTGCCAGCAGCGTAGAGAGGGGGGGTGGGCCCCAGCATTTT; CDR3 protein: CASSVERGGGPQHF
J gene: TRBJ2-1; clone size: -; D gene: -; V gene: TRBV10-3; CDR3 DNA: TGTGCCTTCGCCTCGGGGAGCTCCTACAATGAGCAGTTCTTC; CDR3 protein: CAFASGSSYNEQFF
J gene: TRBJ2-3; clone size: -; D gene: TRBD2; V gene: TRBV28; CDR3 DNA: TGTGCCAGCAGATCCGGGACTAGCGGGCATGTAGGTACGCAGTATTTT; CDR3 protein: CASRSGTSGHVGTQYF
J gene: TRBJ2-5; clone size: -; D gene: -; V gene: TRBV10-2; CDR3 DNA: TGCGCCAGCAGTCGACGGGACCAAGAGACCCAGTACTTC; CDR3 protein: CASSRRDQETQYF
J gene: TRBJ2-3; clone size: -; D gene: -; V gene: TRBV13; CDR3 DNA: TGTGCCAGCAGCCCGACAGGTACAGATACGCAGTATTTT; CDR3 protein: CASSPTGTDTQYF
J gene: TRBJ1-4; clone size: -; D gene: -; V gene: TRBV7-2; CDR3 DNA: TGTGCCAGCAGCTTATCCCGAGCGAATGAAAAACTGTTTTTT; CDR3 protein: CASSLSRANEKLFF
J gene: TRBJ1-1; clone size: -; D gene: -; V gene: TRBV12-3/TRBV12-4; CDR3 DNA: TGTGCCAGCAGAAAAAACATGAACACTGAAGCTTTCTTT; CDR3 protein: CASRKNMNTEAFF
J gene: TRBJ2-2; clone size: -; D gene: -; V gene: TRBV2; CDR3 DNA: TGTGCCAGCGCCGCCTTTAGAAACACCGGGGAGCTGTTTTTT; CDR3 protein: CASAAFRNTGELFF
J gene: TRBJ1-2; clone size: -; D gene: -; V gene: TRBV6-2/TRBV6-3; CDR3 DNA: TGTGCCAGCAGTTACGGCGGGGGGCGAGGTTCCGGCTACACCTTC; CDR3 protein: CASSYGGGRGSGYTF
J gene: TRBJ2-5; clone size: -; D gene: -; V gene: TRBV3-1/TRBV3-2; CDR3 DNA: TGTGCCAGCAGCCAAGGGCAGACAGGGACTCTGGAGACCCAGTACTTC; CDR3 protein: CASSQGQTGTLETQYF
J gene: TRBJ1-4; clone size: few; D gene: TRBD1; V gene: TRBV4-3; CDR3 DNA: TGCGCCAGCAGCCCCGACAGGGTAAGGCGCGAAAAACTGTTTTTT; CDR3 protein: CASSPDRVRREKLFF
J gene: TRBJ1-2; clone size: few; D gene: -; V gene: TRBV9; CDR3 DNA: TGTGCCAGCAGCGTAGCTGTGGCAGACTATGGCTACACCTTC; CDR3 protein: CASSVAVADYGYTF
J gene: TRBJ1-2; clone size: -; D gene: -; V gene: TRBV5-4; CDR3 DNA: TGTGCCAGCAGCGGGGCGGGGGGTGGAGAGACTAACTATGGCTACACCTTC; CDR3 protein: CASSGAGGGETNYGYTF
J gene: TRBJ1-4; clone size: -; D gene: TRBD1; V gene: TRBV4-1; CDR3 DNA: TGCGCCAGCAGCCCTGAACAGGGGGGGGATGAAAAACTGTTTTTT; CDR3 protein: CASSPEQGGDEKLFF
J gene: TRBJ1-4; clone size: -; D gene: -; V gene: TRBV7-8; CDR3 DNA: TGTGCCAGCAGCCGAGCCCGGGTAACATTAGGGGCTAATGAAAAACTGTTTTTT; CDR3 protein: CASSRARVTLGANEKLFF
J gene: TRBJ2-5; clone size: -; D gene: TRBD2; V gene: TRBV3-1/TRBV3-2; CDR3 DNA: TGTGCCAGCAGCCCGGCTAGCGGGGGGAAGGGGACCCAGTACTTC; CDR3 protein: CASSPASGGKGTQYF
J gene: TRBJ2-3; clone size: -; D gene: -; V gene: TRBV7-2; CDR3 DNA: TGTGCCAGCAGCCTATCAGATCTGACGGAGACGCAGTATTTT; CDR3 protein: CASSLSDLTETQYF
J gene: TRBJ2-5; clone size: -; D gene: -; V gene: TRBV10-3; CDR3 DNA: TGTGCCATCAGTGAACGGGGGGCAGGGGAGACCCAGTACTTC; CDR3 protein: CAISERGAGETQYF
J gene: TRBJ1-1; clone size: -; D gene: TRBD1; V gene: TRBV2; CDR3 DNA: TGTGCCAGCAGAGCGGAGGGGGCCACTGAAGCTTTCTTT; CDR3 protein: CASRAEGATEAFF
J gene: TRBJ2-3; clone size: once; D gene: TRBD2; V gene: TRBV5-1; CDR3 DNA: TGCGCCAGCAGCTTGGAAGGTAGCGGGGGACTCACAGATACGCAGTATTTT; CDR3 protein: CASSLEGSGGLTDTQYF
J gene: TRBJ2-2; clone size: -; D gene: TRBD2; V gene: TRBV19; CDR3 DNA: TGTGCCAGTAGTATGGAGGGAGGGGTAATGGGCACCGGGGAGCTGTTTTTT; CDR3 protein: CASSMEGGVMGTGELFF
J gene: TRBJ2-3; clone size: once; D gene: -; V gene: TRBV19; CDR3 DNA: TGTGCCAGTAGTATCAGGGATACGCAGTATTTT; CDR3 protein: CASSIRDTQYF
J gene: TRBJ1-1; clone size: -; D gene: -; V gene: TRBV5-1; CDR3 DNA: TGCGCCAGCAGCTTGGCGAACGGGTTTGAAGCTTTCTTT; CDR3 protein: CASSLANGFEAFF
J gene: TRBJ1-1; clone size: few; D gene: -; V gene: TRBV10-1; CDR3 DNA: TGCGCCAGCAGTGAAATCGGGGGGAACACTGAAGCTTTCTTT; CDR3 protein: CASSEIGGNTEAFF
J gene: TRBJ1-5; clone size: -; D gene: TRBD1; V gene: TRBV18; CDR3 DNA: TGTGCCAGCTCACCAGTCGCCCAGGGGGCTCCAGGGGAAAGGCCCCAGCATTTT; CDR3 protein: CASSPVAQGAPGERPQHF
J gene: TRBJ2-3; clone size: -; D gene: -; V gene: TRBV5-8; CDR3 DNA: TGTGCCAGCAGCTTGTTCGAGACAGATACGCAGTATTTT; CDR3 protein: CASSLFETDTQYF
J gene: TRBJ2-7; clone size: few; D gene: TRBD1; V gene: TRBV15; CDR3 DNA: TGTGCCACCAGCAGCTCCGGGACAGGCGGTTACGAGCAGTACTTC; CDR3 protein: CATSSSGTGGYEQYF
J gene: TRBJ2-5; clone size: -; D gene: TRBD1; V gene: TRBV7-9; CDR3 DNA: TGTGCCAGCAGCTTAGGAGACAGGGTAACAGAGACCCAGTACTTC; CDR3 protein: CASSLGDRVTETQYF
J gene: TRBJ1-5; clone size: -; D gene: -; V gene: TRBV28; CDR3 DNA: TGTGCCAGCAGTTACCCCGGCGGCAGCTACAATCAGCCCCAGCATTTT; CDR3 protein: CASSYPGGSYNQPQHF
J gene: TRBJ1-5; clone size: -; D gene: -; V gene: TRBV18; CDR3 DNA: TGTGCCAGCTCACCTACCGGACAGAAGAATCAGCCCCAGCATTTT; CDR3 protein: CASSPTGQKNQPQHF
J gene: TRBJ2-3; clone size: -; D gene: -; V gene: TRBV28; CDR3 DNA: TGTGCCAGCAGTTTTTTGAGCGGCACAGATACGCAGTATTTT; CDR3 protein: CASSFLSGTDTQYF
J gene: TRBJ2-3; clone size: -; D gene: TRBD2; V gene: TRBV4-1; CDR3 DNA: TGCGCCAGCAGCCAAGAAGTCGGACTAGCGGGGGGCACAGATACGCAGTATTTT; CDR3 protein: CASSQEVGLAGGTDTQYF
J gene: TRBJ2-1; clone size: -; D gene: -; V gene: TRBV11-3; CDR3 DNA: TGTGCCAGCACCTCTGGCGGGGCGGGCGAGCAGTTCTTC; CDR3 protein: CASTSGGAGEQFF
J gene: TRBJ1-5; clone size: -; D gene: -; V gene: TRBV6-5; CDR3 DNA: TGTGCCAGCAGTAGCGGACAGAATAGCAATCAGCCCCAGCATTTT; CDR3 protein: CASSSGQNSNQPQHF
J gene: TRBJ1-1; clone size: once; D gene: TRBD1; V gene: TRBV2; CDR3 DNA: TGTGCCAGCAGTTACGGACAGGGGTCTGAAGCTTTCTTT; CDR3 protein: CASSYGQGSEAFF